This is a list of T cell receptor beta chains from one sample in a study of blood T cells in healthy people across ages. TCRdb analysed the 5' RACE reads with MiXCR anew, one entry per CDR3 protein. Found here are roughly 1.5 million distinct CDR3 sequences, about 42% of them singletons; the top ten hold 4%. The sample comprised blood. The source of these receptors is a woman aged 18-29 years in good health. The CDR3 runs from the conserved cysteine through the conserved F or W. D genes are given only for firm matches. Size is stated for part of the rows, as once, few or many counts, or as a class when the clone is expanded.

CDR3 protein: CATSRVQNTEAFF; CDR3 DNA: TGTGCCACCAGCAGAGTTCAGAACACTGAAGCTTTCTTT; D gene: NA; clone size: NA; V gene: TRBV15; J gene: TRBJ1-1
CDR3 protein: CASTKGETQYF; CDR3 DNA: TGTGCCAGCACCAAGGGAGAGACCCAGTACTTC; D gene: NA; clone size: few; V gene: TRBV6-2/TRBV6-3; J gene: TRBJ2-5
CDR3 protein: CSASQGSLTDTQYF; CDR3 DNA: TGCAGTGCCTCCCAGGGGTCTCTCACAGATACGCAGTATTTT; D gene: NA; clone size: NA; V gene: TRBV20-1; J gene: TRBJ2-3
CDR3 protein: CSARDASASPLHF; CDR3 DNA: TGCAGTGCTAGGGACGCTTCGGCTTCACCCCTCCACTTT; D gene: NA; clone size: NA; V gene: TRBV20-1; J gene: TRBJ1-6
CDR3 protein: CASSQGTSGIAYNEQFF; CDR3 DNA: TGTGCCAGCAGCCAAGGGACTAGCGGGATCGCCTACAATGAGCAGTTCTTC; D gene: TRBD2; clone size: few; V gene: TRBV28; J gene: TRBJ2-1
CDR3 protein: CASSVLTSQETQYF; CDR3 DNA: TGTGCCAGCAGTGTATTGACTAGCCAAGAGACCCAGTACTTC; D gene: NA; clone size: many; V gene: TRBV12-3/TRBV12-4; J gene: TRBJ2-5
CDR3 protein: CASSPWGSRANNNEQFF; CDR3 DNA: TGTGCCAGCAGCCCGTGGGGATCCAGAGCGAATAACAATGAGCAGTTCTTC; D gene: NA; clone size: few; V gene: TRBV3-1; J gene: TRBJ2-1
CDR3 protein: CASSRGLKYNEQYF; CDR3 DNA: TGTGCCAGCAGTCGGGGACTAAAGTACAATGAGCAGTACTTC; D gene: TRBD2; clone size: few; V gene: TRBV6-2/TRBV6-3; J gene: TRBJ2-7
CDR3 protein: CSVEVGVKVNEQYF; CDR3 DNA: TGCAGCGTTGAAGTTGGGGTGAAAGTCAATGAGCAGTACTTC; D gene: NA; clone size: NA; V gene: TRBV29-1; J gene: TRBJ2-5
CDR3 protein: CASSGAGQLSSNQPRHF; CDR3 DNA: TGTGCCAGCAGTGGGGCAGGACAGCTGAGTAGCAATCAGCCCCGGCATTTT; D gene: NA; clone size: NA; V gene: TRBV6-1; J gene: TRBJ1-5
CDR3 protein: CAWMNRLNTEAFF; CDR3 DNA: TGTGCCTGGATGAACAGGCTGAACACTGAAGCTTTCTTT; D gene: NA; clone size: NA; V gene: TRBV30; J gene: TRBJ1-1
CDR3 protein: CASRTIAQGSSYNEQFF; CDR3 DNA: TGTGCCAGCAGAACCATCGCCCAGGGAAGCTCCTACAATGAGCAGTTCTTC; D gene: NA; clone size: few; V gene: TRBV6-1; J gene: TRBJ2-1
CDR3 protein: CASSPQGGAEAFF; CDR3 DNA: TGTGCCAGCAGCCCCCAGGGTGGGGCTGAAGCTTTCTTT; D gene: NA; clone size: few; V gene: TRBV7-9; J gene: TRBJ1-1
CDR3 protein: CASRKGPSGNTEAFF; CDR3 DNA: TGTGCCAGCCGGAAAGGACCCTCAGGAAACACTGAAGCTTTCTTT; D gene: NA; clone size: few; V gene: TRBV6-2/TRBV6-3; J gene: TRBJ1-1
CDR3 protein: CASSVDRAGYTF; CDR3 DNA: TGTGCCAGCAGCGTGGACAGGGCTGGCTACACCTTC; D gene: TRBD1; clone size: NA; V gene: TRBV7-2; J gene: TRBJ1-2
CDR3 protein: CASSQELGGGPFDEQFF; CDR3 DNA: TGTGCCAGCAGCCAAGAATTAGGGGGAGGGCCTTTCGATGAGCAGTTCTTC; D gene: NA; clone size: few; V gene: TRBV4-2; J gene: TRBJ2-1
CDR3 protein: CAISDWGIEQYF; CDR3 DNA: TGTGCCATCAGTGACTGGGGGATCGAGCAGTACTTC; D gene: NA; clone size: few; V gene: TRBV10-3; J gene: TRBJ2-7
CDR3 protein: CATSDLKGPGDTQYF; CDR3 DNA: TGTGCCACCAGTGATTTGAAGGGGCCCGGGGATACGCAGTATTTT; D gene: NA; clone size: NA; V gene: TRBV24-1; J gene: TRBJ2-3
CDR3 protein: CASSLKKVAGELFF; CDR3 DNA: TGTGCCAGCAGCTTAAAGAAGGTCGCCGGGGAGCTGTTTTTT; D gene: NA; clone size: NA; V gene: TRBV7-2; J gene: TRBJ2-2
CDR3 protein: CATSRDIPGSSGNQPQHF; CDR3 DNA: TGTGCCACCAGCAGAGATATCCCGGGTTCCTCAGGCAATCAGCCCCAGCATTTT; D gene: NA; clone size: NA; V gene: TRBV15; J gene: TRBJ1-5
CDR3 protein: CASEQGLAYNEQFF; CDR3 DNA: TGTGCCAGCGAACAGGGATTGGCTTACAATGAGCAGTTCTTC; D gene: NA; clone size: NA; V gene: TRBV25-1; J gene: TRBJ2-1
CDR3 protein: CASSPTGSGYKQYF; CDR3 DNA: TGTGCCAGCAGCCCTACAGGGTCGGGCTACAAGCAGTACTTC; D gene: NA; clone size: few; V gene: TRBV7-8; J gene: TRBJ2-7
CDR3 protein: CATSRGSSVYKDEQFF; CDR3 DNA: TGTGCCACCAGCAGAGGTTCTAGCGTTTACAAGGATGAGCAGTTCTTC; D gene: NA; clone size: few; V gene: TRBV15; J gene: TRBJ2-1
CDR3 protein: CASSSSGKRDPNYGYTF; CDR3 DNA: TGTGCCAGCAGTTCGTCCGGAAAGAGGGACCCTAACTATGGCTACACCTTC; D gene: NA; clone size: NA; V gene: TRBV28; J gene: TRBJ1-2
CDR3 protein: CASSARSRDDNNEQFF; CDR3 DNA: TGTGCCAGCTCGGCGCGCTCCCGGGACGATAACAATGAGCAGTTCTTC; D gene: NA; clone size: NA; V gene: TRBV18; J gene: TRBJ2-1
CDR3 protein: CASSTSVGRPGQFF; CDR3 DNA: TGTGCCAGCAGCACCAGTGTGGGCCGGCCGGGGCAGTTCTTC; D gene: NA; clone size: few; V gene: TRBV7-9; J gene: TRBJ2-1
CDR3 protein: CSVPTGPHTGELFF; CDR3 DNA: TGCAGCGTACCGACAGGGCCTCACACCGGGGAGCTGTTTTTT; D gene: TRBD1; clone size: few; V gene: TRBV29-1; J gene: TRBJ2-2
CDR3 protein: CASSSGGQGTYEQYF; CDR3 DNA: TGTGCCAGCAGTTCTGGCGGACAGGGAACCTACGAGCAGTACTTC; D gene: TRBD1; clone size: NA; V gene: TRBV5-4; J gene: TRBJ2-7
CDR3 protein: CASSLEDSNYEQYF; CDR3 DNA: TGTGCCAGCAGTTTAGAGGACTCGAACTACGAGCAGTACTTC; D gene: NA; clone size: few; V gene: TRBV12-3/TRBV12-4; J gene: TRBJ2-7
CDR3 protein: CASSLRRDTNEQYF; CDR3 DNA: TGTGCCAGCAGTTTGCGCAGGGACACCAACGAGCAGTACTTC; D gene: NA; clone size: NA; V gene: TRBV27; J gene: TRBJ2-7
CDR3 protein: CTSSQEVGGRTDTQYF; CDR3 DNA: TGCACCAGCAGCCAAGAGGTCGGGGGTAGGACAGATACGCAGTATTTT; D gene: NA; clone size: NA; V gene: TRBV4-3; J gene: TRBJ2-3
CDR3 protein: CSAPTASSAQETQYF; CDR3 DNA: TGCAGTGCCCCAACCGCCTCTAGCGCCCAAGAGACCCAGTACTTC; D gene: NA; clone size: NA; V gene: TRBV20-1; J gene: TRBJ2-5
CDR3 protein: CATSRDSIPGSTDTQYF; CDR3 DNA: TGTGCCACCAGCAGAGATTCCATCCCGGGGAGCACAGATACGCAGTATTTT; D gene: NA; clone size: NA; V gene: TRBV15; J gene: TRBJ2-3
CDR3 protein: CSGQGGGNEQFF; CDR3 DNA: TGCAGTGGTCAGGGCGGAGGTAATGAGCAGTTCTTC; D gene: NA; clone size: once; V gene: TRBV20-1; J gene: TRBJ2-1
CDR3 protein: CSPRENYGYTF; CDR3 DNA: TGCAGTCCCAGGGAGAACTATGGCTACACCTTC; D gene: NA; clone size: NA; V gene: TRBV20-1; J gene: TRBJ1-2
CDR3 protein: CASSVGAPTDTQYF; CDR3 DNA: TGTGCCAGCAGCGTAGGCGCCCCCACAGATACGCAGTATTTT; D gene: NA; clone size: few; V gene: TRBV9; J gene: TRBJ2-3
CDR3 protein: CASSFSPGTPSYNEQFF; CDR3 DNA: TGTGCCAGCAGTTTTTCCCCGGGGACTCCTTCCTACAATGAGCAGTTCTTC; D gene: NA; clone size: NA; V gene: TRBV12-3/TRBV12-4; J gene: TRBJ2-1
CDR3 protein: CASSLASGLAGEGDTQYF; CDR3 DNA: TGTGCCAGCAGCTTAGCGAGCGGACTAGCGGGGGAGGGAGATACGCAGTATTTT; D gene: TRBD2; clone size: NA; V gene: TRBV7-2; J gene: TRBJ2-3
CDR3 protein: CSASDLTGLGYTF; CDR3 DNA: TGCAGTGCTAGCGACCTGACAGGGTTGGGCTACACCTTC; D gene: TRBD1; clone size: NA; V gene: TRBV20-1; J gene: TRBJ1-2
CDR3 protein: CASSSRGTLSYEQYF; CDR3 DNA: TGTGCCAGCAGTTCCAGGGGGACCCTCTCCTACGAGCAGTACTTC; D gene: TRBD1; clone size: NA; V gene: TRBV28; J gene: TRBJ2-7
CDR3 protein: CSASEIRGYGNSPLHF; CDR3 DNA: TGCAGTGCTAGCGAAATCAGGGGTTACGGGAATTCACCCCTCCACTTT; D gene: NA; clone size: NA; V gene: TRBV20-1; J gene: TRBJ1-6
CDR3 protein: CASSSTGGPNEKLFF; CDR3 DNA: TGTGCCAGCAGTTCAACAGGGGGCCCTAATGAAAAACTGTTTTTT; D gene: TRBD1; clone size: few; V gene: TRBV12-3/TRBV12-4; J gene: TRBJ1-4
CDR3 protein: CASSLPWTITEAFF; CDR3 DNA: TGTGCCAGCAGTTTACCATGGACAATCACTGAAGCTTTCTTT; D gene: NA; clone size: NA; V gene: TRBV28; J gene: TRBJ1-1
CDR3 protein: CASSQDPTGRGGYTF; CDR3 DNA: TGCGCCAGCAGCCAAGACCCAACAGGGCGGGGGGGCTACACCTTC; D gene: NA; clone size: NA; V gene: TRBV4-3; J gene: TRBJ1-2
CDR3 protein: CASSLVGGTSSYEQYF; CDR3 DNA: TGTGCCAGCAGCTTAGTTGGCGGGACCAGCTCCTACGAGCAGTACTTC; D gene: NA; clone size: few; V gene: TRBV7-2; J gene: TRBJ2-7
CDR3 protein: CASRRTGIGELFF; CDR3 DNA: TGTGCCAGCAGGCGGACAGGGATCGGGGAGCTGTTTTTT; D gene: TRBD1; clone size: NA; V gene: TRBV27; J gene: TRBJ2-2
CDR3 protein: CASSEYTGMEPQHF; CDR3 DNA: TGTGCCAGCAGTGAATACACGGGGATGGAGCCCCAGCATTTT; D gene: NA; clone size: NA; V gene: TRBV25-1; J gene: TRBJ1-5
CDR3 protein: CSASQSTNEKLFF; CDR3 DNA: TGCAGTGCTAGTCAGTCAACTAATGAAAAACTGTTTTTT; D gene: NA; clone size: NA; V gene: TRBV20-1; J gene: TRBJ1-4
CDR3 protein: CASTPRESTNEKLFF; CDR3 DNA: TGTGCCAGCACCCCCAGGGAATCAACTAATGAAAAACTGTTTTTT; D gene: NA; clone size: once; V gene: TRBV12-3/TRBV12-4; J gene: TRBJ1-4
CDR3 protein: CASRWGVSKGPPGELFF; CDR3 DNA: TGTGCCAGCAGGTGGGGGGTCTCCAAAGGTCCCCCCGGGGAGCTGTTTTTT; D gene: NA; clone size: NA; V gene: TRBV6-1; J gene: TRBJ2-2
CDR3 protein: CVSSRQGYYGYTF; CDR3 DNA: TGTGTCAGCAGTAGGCAGGGGTACTATGGCTACACCTTC; D gene: NA; clone size: NA; V gene: TRBV25-1; J gene: TRBJ1-2